This T cell receptor (beta chain) was obtained from a study of T cells in Graves' hyperthyroidism and ophthalmopathy. This clonotype was picked up many times. Antigen unknown. RNA transcripts served as the template for amplifying TCR beta CDR3 regions. HTBI primers drove first-round RT-PCR of the TCR CDR3. TCRdb re-called the multiplex PCR reads through MiXCR, storing one row per CDR3 protein. The sample consists of 450,000 to 700,000 distinct CDR3 sequences, under 60% of them appearing once. Study-level points and caveats: In the analysis, a 13 V-J model separated ophthalmopathy from stable hyperthyroidism. Expanded thyroid clonotypes (above 0.001) were mostly also found in blood. With a median lead of around 6.7 months before onset, the model predicted ophthalmopathy.

V shed 6 bases and J shed 7 bases, with 13 bases lying between them. This CDR3 contains 14 residues. Germline lookup yields CDR1 MNHEY and CDR2 SVGAGI. The rearrangement joins TRBV6-5 to TRBJ1-6; D is undetermined. The sequence was collected from an adult woman with Graves' disease, either hyperthyroidism or ophthalmopathy (not recorded which). Specimen: peripheral blood or thyroid tissue (not recorded which). The CDR3 sequence is CASRQISGNSPLHF. The CDR3 DNA sequence: TGTGCCAGCAGACAAATTAGCGGGAATTCACCCCTCCACTTT.